This TCR beta chain derives from a study of OX40 agonist ivuxolimab in advanced cancers. The data were produced by immunoSEQ multiplex PCR, yet TCRdb's version contains in-frame clones alone and is incomplete. This sample has about 58,000 clones; 90% to 95% occur once, and the top ten carry around 1.8%. Sample: CD4+ or CD8+ T cells sorted from blood, taken in a trial of the OX40 agonist ivuxolimab. This TCR was recovered from an adult with an advanced solid tumor such as melanoma, head and neck, liver or kidney cancer.

CDR3: CASSSGQGQEAFF. The CDR3 DNA reads as TGTGCCAGTAGTTCCGGACAGGGTCAAGAAGCTTTCTTT. The rearrangement uses TRBV19 and TRBJ1-1, with 8 bases fitting TRBD1. This CDR3 has 13 residues. V was pared by 5 bases and J by 8 bases, with 7 bases of the junction left unmatched. Germline V gives CDR1 LNHDA, CDR2 SQIVND (reference sequence).